This T cell receptor (beta chain) was profiled in a study of shared clonotypes between healthy human individuals. Overall study results and limits: Genetic and exposure-history diversity was limited by the few donors.

Clones were sequenced by immunoSEQ multiplex PCR, and TCRdb holds only the in-frame ones, with some missing. Of 450,000 to 550,000 clones listed, 70% to 80% were seen once; the top ten hold under 15%. As to this clone: The target antigen is unknown.

Per the germline V gene, CDR1 is MDHEN and CDR2 is SYDVKM. The CDR3 covers 14 residues. The V end lost 5 bases, the J end lost 3 bases, and 13 bases lay between the germline ends. The chain recombines TRBV28 with TRBJ1-2, with D maybe TRBD1 (5 bases). The TCR was taken from a woman aged 40 to 55 in good health. Some clones in this sample may be carry-over from other donors' samples. The sequenced sample consisted of PBMCs. CDR3 in amino acids: CASSPWGGYYGYTF. The CDR3 DNA follows: TGTGCCAGCAGTCCCTGGGGGGGGTACTATGGCTACACCTTC.